Presented here are 18 T cell receptor beta chains from one specimen sequenced in a study of T cell repertoires in cytomegalovirus infection. In TCRdb, the reads were re-called with MiXCR into one record per CDR3 protein. Counted here are 200,000 to 300,000 distinct CDR3 sequences, 9.1% occurring once; the ten biggest clones make up roughly 15%. The sample was PBMCs. The receptors stem from a human donor in good health (CMV status not recorded). Some clones in this sample may be carry-over from other donors' samples.

The table lists this clonotype with many counts. This chain uses TRBV7-2 with TRBJ1-5; no firm D call. Trimming took 3 bases from V and 1 from J, leaving 10 bases between them. Germline V CDR1 and CDR2: SGHTA, FQGNSA. The CDR3 runs to 15 residues. Here the CDR3 reads CASSFGLGSNQPQHF. In DNA, the CDR3 is TGTGCCAGCAGCTTTGGGTTAGGGAGCAATCAGCCCCAGCATTTT.

The rearrangement links TRBV5-1 to TRBJ2-1, with 10 bases aligning to TRBD1. In germline, CDR1 is SGHRS, CDR2 YFSETQ. CDR3 size: 15 residues. V was clipped by 4 bases and J by 4 bases; unmatched bases: 5. The CDR3 DNA sequence: TGCGCCAGCAGCCCATGGACAGGGGGGTACAATGAGCAGTTCTTC. Its protein product is CASSPWTGGYNEQFF.

The rearrangement uses TRBV5-1 and TRBJ2-1; a possible D gene is TRBD1 (5 bases). The CDR3 length is 15 residues. The germline V and J ends were trimmed by 0 bases and 3 bases, with 10 bases remaining between them. Germline-derived CDR1 and CDR2 are SGHRS and YFSETQ. CDR3 sequence (DNA): TGCGCCAGCAGCTTGGTACAGGCAGTCTACAATGAGCAGTTCTTC. This gives the protein CASSLVQAVYNEQFF.

The rearrangement uses TRBV7-2 and TRBJ2-3, with a weak D call TRBD1 (6 bases). The V gene lost 2 bases and the J gene lost 5 bases, with 8 bases spanning the gap. This CDR3 is 13 amino acids long. CDR1 and CDR2 (germline): SGHTA, FQGNSA. In DNA form, the CDR3 reads TGTGCCAGCAGCTTACAGGGGAGAGATACGCAGTATTTT. Protein sequence: CASSLQGRDTQYF.

There are many counts of this clonotype. CDR3 region: CASTRGGPDTQYF. CDR3 sequence (DNA): TGTGCCAGCACCAGGGGGGGGCCAGATACGCAGTATTTT. The genes are TRBV5-5 and TRBJ2-3; D is perhaps TRBD1 or TRBD2 (7 bases each). The germline gives CDR1 SGHKS, CDR2 YYEKEE (reference sequence). CDR3 length: 13 residues. V shed 6 bases and J shed 4 bases, with 12 bases lying between them. Drawing the rest from reference TRBV5-5 and TRBJ2-3, the complete variable domain is DAGVTQSPTHLIKTRGQQVTLRCSPISGHKSVSWYQQVLGQGPQFIFQYYEKEERGRGNFPDRFSARQFPNYSSELNVNALLLGDSALYLCASTRGGPDTQYFGPGTRLTVL.

In this sample, this clonotype turned up many times. In DNA, the CDR3 is TGTGCCAGCAGCTTACGACAGGGGAACACTGAAGCTTTCTTT. As protein: CASSLRQGNTEAFF. The V call is TRBV7-2, the J call TRBJ1-1; 7 bases are a match to TRBD1. Germline CDR1 is SGHTA and CDR2 is FQGNSA. V lost 2 bases to trimming and J lost 1 base; unmatched junction nucleotides: 1. The CDR3 spans 14 residues.

This clonotype has ten or more counts. This chain connects TRBV7-8 to TRBJ2-7, with 7 bases identical to TRBD1. The junction had 12 bases not matched to a gene; V was cut back by 3 bases and J by 4 bases. The CDR3 contains 16 residues. CDR1 is SGHVS and CDR2 is FQNEAQ in the germline V gene. CDR3 amino acids: CASSFRAGTANYEQYF. CDR3 coding DNA: TGTGCCAGCAGCTTTAGAGCCGGGACAGCAAATTACGAGCAGTACTTC.

This clonotype was seen repeatedly, ten times or more. The CDR3 region has the DNA TGTGCCAGCAGTAGCCCTTACACTGAAGCTTTCTTT. This gives the protein CASSSPYTEAFF. V and J are TRBV12-3 or TRBV12-4 and TRBJ1-1; D remains ambiguous. With 5 bases removed from V and 3 bases from J, the gap between germline ends came to 7 bases. The CDR3 extends over 12 amino acids.

The chain joins TRBV20-1 to TRBJ1-3, with D perhaps matching TRBD1 (5 bases). Germline lookup yields CDR1 DFQATT and CDR2 SNEGSKA (reference sequence). The CDR3 has 15 amino acids. Trimming shortened V by 0 bases and J by 2 bases, and 11 bases separated the two germline ends. Here the CDR3 reads CSARDLGGAGNTIYF. CDR3 in DNA: TGCAGTGCTAGAGATTTGGGGGGGGCTGGAAACACCATATATTTT.

This clonotype was seen a few times. This chain connects TRBV7-3 to TRBJ2-3; D is possibly TRBD2 (7 bases). The V and J ends lost 5 bases and 4 bases respectively, with 22 bases between them. CDR3 length: 17 amino acids. Germline V gene data show CDR1 as SGHTA and CDR2 as FQGTGA. The CDR3 DNA reads TGTGCCAGCAGCCCCAACGGGGCGGGGGCCCCCTCAGATACGCAGTATTTT. It codes for CASSPNGAGAPSDTQYF.

On this clonotype itself: One base away lies a much larger clone, so this may be a sequencing read error. The chain uses TRBV11-2 and TRBJ2-3, with D tentatively TRBD2 (6 bases). V lost 3 bases, J lost 4 bases, and 17 bases lay in between. The CDR3 extends over 16 amino acids. From germline, CDR1 is SGHAT and CDR2 FQNNGV. CDR3 sequence reads: CASSFSPISSADTQYF. In DNA form, the CDR3 reads TGTGCCAGCAGCTTCTCGCCGATCTCTAGCGCAGATACGCAGTATTTT. The full variable domain, its missing parts supplied by reference TRBV11-2 and TRBJ2-3, is EAGVAQSPRYKIIEKRQSVAFWCNPISGHATLYWYQQILGQGPKLLIQFQNNGVVDDSQLPKDRFSAERLKGVDSTLKIQPAKLEDSAVYLCASSFSPISSADTQYFGPGTRLTVL.

This clonotype was counted between two and nine times. The chain couples TRBV7-4 to TRBJ2-1; D possibly corresponds to TRBD1 (6 bases). The ends were cut back, 4 bases at V and 6 bases at J, with 13 bases in the middle. CDR3 length equals 14 residues. Germline CDR1 SGHVT, CDR2 SQSDAQ. The CDR3 protein is CASSSRGLRNEQFF. In DNA, the CDR3 is TGTGCCAGCAGCTCTAGGGGGTTGCGCAATGAGCAGTTCTTC.

The rearrangement joins TRBV29-1 to TRBJ2-4, with 7 nucleotides matching TRBD1. The V gene's germline CDR1 is SQVTM and CDR2 ANQGSEA. The V gene end was trimmed by 3 bases and the J gene end by 9 bases; junction bases not matched to a gene: 5. This CDR3 is built from 12 residues. The CDR3 loop is CSVETGRSIQYF. CDR3 in DNA: TGCAGCGTTGAGACAGGGCGGAGCATTCAGTACTTC.

This chain links TRBV20-1 with TRBJ2-7; the match to TRBD1 covers 7 bases. CDR3 length: 13 residues. Looked up from germline, CDR1 is DFQATT and CDR2 is SNEGSKA (reference sequence). Losses at the gene ends were 6 bases for V and 4 bases for J; bases not matched to a gene: 9. For the CDR3, the DNA is TGCAGTGCCGGACCGACAGGGACGTACGAGCAGTACTTC. It codes for CSAGPTGTYEQYF.

This clonotype has at least ten counts. J is TRBJ2-7 and V is TRBV4-3, with D unclear. The length of the CDR3 is 13 residues. V lost 3 bases, J lost 5 bases, and 11 bases lay in between. Germline CDR1 and CDR2: LGHNA and YSLEER. In DNA form, the CDR3 reads TGCGCCAGCAGCCATCTCCTTGAGAACGAGCAGTACTTC. It translates to CASSHLLENEQYF.

The table lists this clonotype with many counts. This chain uses TRBV27 with TRBJ1-5, with TRBD1 matching over 11 bases. The CDR3 contains 19 residues. J gave up 6 bases and V 4 bases, and 17 bases lay outside the gene matches. Germline V CDR1 and CDR2: MNHEY, SMNVEV (reference sequence). In DNA, the CDR3 is TGTGCCAGCAGTTCATCTCGGACAGGGGGCTCATTAAATTTTCAGCCCCAGCATTTT. Residues: CASSSSRTGGSLNFQPQHF.

This clonotype was seen repeatedly, ten times or more. The chain carries TRBV5-1 and TRBJ2-7; 9 bases map to TRBD1. Germline lookup yields CDR1 SGHRS and CDR2 YFSETQ. V lost 4 bases and J lost 3; bases outside the gene matches: 8. CDR3 length equals 15 residues. CDR3 DNA sequence: TGCGCCAGCAGCCTGAGTCCGGGACAGGGCTACGAGCAGTACTTC. It codes for CASSLSPGQGYEQYF.

With respect to this clonotype: At one of its ends the junction is not consistent with the germline gene, which may arise from a read error. The V call is TRBV28, the J call TRBJ2-7; D not resolved. The CDR3 has 12 residues. Germline V CDR1 and CDR2: MDHEN, SYDVKM. The chain's CDR3 is CATSVVFYEQYF. CDR3 DNA: TGTGCCACCAGTGTGGTTTTCTACGAGCAGTACTTC.